The rows below give T cell receptor beta chains drawn from one sample of a study of a mutant IDH1 vaccine in newly diagnosed glioma. Their specific antigens are unknown. Clones were read by immunoSEQ multiplex PCR, and TCRdb kept only the in-frame ones, dropping some. The sample contains 110,000 or so clones, 75% to 90% of which appear only once. This material consisted of PBMCs, taken from a glioma patient whose treatment included an IDH1 peptide vaccine. These receptor sequences come from a woman aged 50 to 60 with glioma. The CDR3 runs from the conserved cysteine through the conserved F or W.

v_call,j_call,cdr3_aa
TRBV28,TRBJ2-7,CASSLYGEAYEQYF
TRBV6-6,TRBJ2-1,CASSYPGLAGVNEQFF
TRBV4-1,TRBJ1-4,CASSHGQGPTNEKLFF
TRBV6-1,TRBJ2-7,CASSEGQGGTYEQYF
TRBV6-5,TRBJ2-4,CASRPRAGPGIQYF
TRBV6-1,TRBJ1-4,CASRTGEKLFF
TRBV28,TRBJ2-1,CASRMGSAGFGSNNEQFF
TRBV18,TRBJ2-1,CASSWAGDSYNEQFF
TRBV28,TRBJ1-1,CASSLVAGTMNTEAFF
TRBV27,TRBJ2-5,CASSLNRGEQYF
TRBV6-1,TRBJ2-1,CASSEYLAASYNEQFF
TRBV9,TRBJ2-2,CASRVAGGDTGELFF
TRBV5-4,NA,CASSPSGPRRAYEQYF
TRBV5-1,TRBJ2-1,CASSLGGSSYNEQFF
TRBV30,TRBJ2-1,CAWRNLAREQFF
TRBV6-5,TRBJ1-1,CASSYVGGQFTEAFF
TRBV7-9,TRBJ1-3,CASSSNDSGNTIYF
TRBV5-1,TRBJ2-2,CASSSTSGLVAGELFF
TRBV7-3,TRBJ2-2,CASSPGTSGSTGELFF
TRBV18,TRBJ2-7,CASSPVTSGSYEQYF
TRBV19,TRBJ2-7,CASSRIGESYEQYF
TRBV5-1,TRBJ1-3,CASSLGGTSSGNTIYF
TRBV7-6,TRBJ2-7,CASSIGTGGEQYF
TRBV5-4,TRBJ2-1,CASSLTAGGNEQFF
TRBV7-2,TRBJ2-1,CASSLELAGGHEQFF
TRBV19,TRBJ1-5,CASITTGGGNQPQHF
TRBV5-1,TRBJ2-1,CASRWDVYNEQFF
TRBV19,TRBJ1-1,CASSIVGQLNTEAFF